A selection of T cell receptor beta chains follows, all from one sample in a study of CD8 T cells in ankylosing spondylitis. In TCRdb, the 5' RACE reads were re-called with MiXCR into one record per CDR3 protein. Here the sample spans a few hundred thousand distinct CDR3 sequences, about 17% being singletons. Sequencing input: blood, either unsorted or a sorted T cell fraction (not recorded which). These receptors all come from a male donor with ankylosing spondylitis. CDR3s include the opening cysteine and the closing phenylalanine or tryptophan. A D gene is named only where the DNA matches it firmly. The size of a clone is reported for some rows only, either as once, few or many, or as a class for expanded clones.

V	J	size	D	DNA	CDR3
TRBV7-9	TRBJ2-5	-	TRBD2	TGTGCCAGCAGCCGACTAGCGCCTCAAGAGACCCAGTACTTC	CASSRLAPQETQYF
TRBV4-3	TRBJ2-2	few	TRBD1	TGCGCCAGCAGCCAGCGGACAGGATCGAACACCGGGGAGCTGTTTTTT	CASSQRTGSNTGELFF
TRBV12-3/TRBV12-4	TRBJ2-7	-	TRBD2	TGTGCCAGCAGGGGGACTAGCGGGTACTCCTACGAGCAGTACTTC	CASRGTSGYSYEQYF
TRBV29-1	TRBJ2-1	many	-	TGCAGCGCCTCGGACTATGGCAATGAGCAGTTCTTC	CSASDYGNEQFF
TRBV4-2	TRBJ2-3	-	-	TGTGCCAGCAGCCAAGAAGTAGCACGCACAGATACGCAGTATTTT	CASSQEVARTDTQYF
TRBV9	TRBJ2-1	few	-	TGTGCCAGCAGCGTAACAGGTATTGAGCAGTTCTTC	CASSVTGIEQFF
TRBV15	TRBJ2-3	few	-	TGTGCCACCAGCAGAGGGGCCAGTAAATATTTT	CATSRGASKYF
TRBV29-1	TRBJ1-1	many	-	TGCAGCGTTGAGGGCAACACTGAAGCTTTCTTT	CSVEGNTEAFF
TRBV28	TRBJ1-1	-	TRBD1	TGTGCCAGCAGTTTAAAGGGGGCGCCGTCGACTGAAGCTTTCTTT	CASSLKGAPSTEAFF
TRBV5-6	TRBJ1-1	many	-	TGTGCCAGCAGCCTGGGCGCGAACACTGAAGCTTTCTTT	CASSLGANTEAFF
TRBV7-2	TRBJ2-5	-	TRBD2	TGTGCCAGCAGCCACGGGGCTAGCGGGGAGTACCAAGAGACCCAGTACTTC	CASSHGASGEYQETQYF
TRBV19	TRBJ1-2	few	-	TGTGCCAGTAGTATGAGGGGAGGTTATGGCTACACCTTC	CASSMRGGYGYTF
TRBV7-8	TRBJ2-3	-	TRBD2	TGTGCCAGCAGCTTAGCGGGGGGAGGGAACACAGATACGCAGTATTTT	CASSLAGGGNTDTQYF
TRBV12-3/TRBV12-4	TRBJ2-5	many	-	TGTGCCAGCAGTTTCCAGGAGACCCAGTACTTC	CASSFQETQYF
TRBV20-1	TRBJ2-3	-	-	TGCAGTGCCCCGGACAGATACAGCACAGATACGCAGTATTTT	CSAPDRYSTDTQYF
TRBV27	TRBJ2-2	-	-	TGTGCCAGCTCTGTAGCGCCGAACACCGGGGAGCTGTTTTTT	CASSVAPNTGELFF
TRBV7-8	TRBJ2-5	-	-	TGTGCCAGCACACTACCCCCCACGCCAGGGGAGACCCAGTACTTC	CASTLPPTPGETQYF
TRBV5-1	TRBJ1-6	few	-	TGCGCCAGCTCAACGGCGGGAAGCTCCTATAATTCACCCCTCCACTTT	CASSTAGSSYNSPLHF
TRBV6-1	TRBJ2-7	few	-	TGTGCCAGCAGTCCCTTGGGGGAGTCGGAACAGGAGCAGTACTTC	CASSPLGESEQEQYF
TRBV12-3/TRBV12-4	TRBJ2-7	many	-	TGTGCCAGCAGTTTATATCCGGGCTCCTACGAGCAGTACTTC	CASSLYPGSYEQYF
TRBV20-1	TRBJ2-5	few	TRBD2	TGCAGTGCTAGAGTGACTAGCGGGTACCAAGAGACCCAGTACTTC	CSARVTSGYQETQYF
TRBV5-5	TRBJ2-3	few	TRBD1	TGTGCCAGCATTTTACCGACAGGGCAGGGAGATACGCAGTATTTT	CASILPTGQGDTQYF